The 9 T cell receptor beta chains below all came from one sample that was sequenced in a study of early T cells in non-severe SARS-CoV-2 infection (dated by TCRdb to about 2021). The library was generated by 5' RACE. The instrument was a NextSeq 500. The public reads were quality trimmed at Q25 with fastp and then assembled into clones with MiXCR by TCRdb, keeping productive beta chains. Rows matching on CDR3 protein sequence are summarized as one entry with the most common DNA and genes. A total of about 110,000 distinct CDR3 sequences appear in this sample, over 8.5% of them only once. About 8% of the sample belongs to the ten largest clones. The sample comprised whole blood. These receptors were collected from an adult who was a healthcare worker with PCR-confirmed SARS-CoV-2 infection or an uninfected control (not recorded which).

This clonotype has at least ten counts. V usage is TRBV25-1 and J usage is TRBJ2-7, with TRBD2 matching 10 bases. This CDR3 comprises 17 residues. V dropped 4 bases and J dropped 2; count of bases not matched to a gene: 11. The germline CDR1 and CDR2 sequences are MGHDK and SYGVNS. CDR3 bases: TGTGCCAGCAGTGCCCTATCAACCGGGACTAGCGCCTACGAGCAGTACTTC. Its translation: CASSALSTGTSAYEQYF.

The chain is built from TRBV20-1 and TRBJ2-7, with D unclear. This CDR3 is built from 15 residues. Trimming pared 0 bases from V and 0 bases from J, leaving 12 bases between. Germline assignment: CDR1 DFQATT and CDR2 SNEGSKA (reference sequence). The CDR3: CSARDATLGSYEQYF. CDR3 DNA: TGCAGTGCTAGAGACGCAACGCTAGGCTCCTACGAGCAGTACTTC.

In this sample, this clonotype turned up many times. The chain uses TRBV7-9 and TRBJ2-5; D remains ambiguous. The CDR3 length is 14 residues. CDR1 and CDR2 from the germline V gene are SEHNR and FQNEAQ (reference sequence). The V end lost 1 base, the J end lost 2 bases, and 8 bases lay between the germline ends. This CDR3 is CASSLVRIQETQYF. CDR3 DNA: TGTGCCAGCAGCTTAGTACGAATACAAGAGACCCAGTACTTC.

The V and J genes are TRBV5-4 and TRBJ1-2, with unresolved D. This CDR3 contains 14 residues. Trimming removed 4 bases from V and 2 bases from J, with 12 bases in between. Looked up from germline, CDR1 is SGHNT and CDR2 is YYREEE (reference sequence). The CDR3 region is CASSIGDPNYGYTF. The CDR3 bases are TGTGCCAGCAGCATCGGAGACCCGAACTATGGCTACACCTTC.

The chain combines TRBV5-6 with TRBJ1-2, with a possible D match to TRBD1 (5 bases). Germline CDR1 and CDR2: SGHDT and YYEEEE. The CDR3 runs to 20 residues. Trimming pared 0 bases from V and 5 bases from J, leaving 29 bases between. CDR3 nucleotides: TGTGCCAGCAGCTTGGAAGGTCGGTTTACAGCGGGGGAAGATGTTTATGGCTACACCTTC. Its translation: CASSLEGRFTAGEDVYGYTF. The whole variable domain, filled in from reference TRBV5-6 and TRBJ1-2, reads DAGVTQSPTHLIKTRGQQVTLRCSPKSGHDTVSWYQQALGQGPQFIFQYYEEEERQRGNFPDRFSGHQFPNYSSELNVNALLLGDSALYLCASSLEGRFTAGEDVYGYTFGSGTRLTVV.

This clonotype was counted only a few times. In nucleotides, the CDR3 is TGTGCCAGCAGTGACTCGCCTAGCTCGGATACGCAGTATTTT. This sequence encodes CASSDSPSSDTQYF. The chain has TRBV6-4 and TRBJ2-3; a weak D match, TRBD2 (5 bases). The germline gives CDR1 MRHNA, CDR2 SNTAGT. The ends were cut back, 0 bases at V and 6 bases at J, with 10 bases in the middle. The CDR3 has 14 residues.

V gene TRBV28 combines with J gene TRBJ2-7; D gene unclear. The germline gives CDR1 MDHEN, CDR2 SYDVKM. The CDR3 totals 11 residues. V lost 8 bases to trimming and J lost 3 bases, with 8 bases between them. The CDR3, as DNA: TGTGCCAGCCAACAGTTCTACGAGCAGTACTTC. This sequence encodes CASQQFYEQYF.

There are many counts of this clonotype. This chain joins TRBV6-1 and TRBJ2-1, with D perhaps assigned TRBD1 or TRBD2 (5 bases each). CDR1 is MNHNS, CDR2 SASEGT, per germline. The germline V and J ends were trimmed by 3 bases and 2 bases, with 8 bases remaining between them. There are 14 residues in the CDR3. The CDR3 region has the DNA TGTGCCAGCAGTGAGGGGCGGGCCTACAATGAGCAGTTCTTC. Translating it yields CASSEGRAYNEQFF.

This clonotype has only a few counts. The rearrangement links TRBV7-9 to TRBJ2-2; no definite D call. The V end lost 4 bases, the J end lost 6 bases, and 3 bases lay between the germline ends. CDR3 size: 11 residues. From germline, CDR1 is SEHNR and CDR2 FQNEAQ (reference sequence). The DNA of the CDR3 is TGTGCCAGCAGCTCCCCCGGGGAGCTGTTTTTT. The encoded protein is CASSSPGELFF.